Shown below are 3 T cell receptor beta chains from a single sample sequenced in a study of blood T cell repertoires in COVID-19. The repertoire was sequenced with immunoSEQ multiplex PCR; TCRdb's copy has only in-frame clones and lacks some. The sample has approximately 200,000 clones; approximately 83% are singletons. The specimen was peripheral blood. The origin of the receptors is a woman aged 45-60 years with acute or convalescent COVID-19.

The chain couples TRBV28 to TRBJ1-6; no clear D. Germline V gene lookup returns CDR1 MDHEN and CDR2 SYDVKM. Trimming removed 5 bases at V and 3 bases at J, with 11 bases between. There are 15 residues in the CDR3. In DNA, the CDR3 is TGTGCCAGCAGTCCCAGTTCCCTCTATAATTCACCCCTCCACTTT. Amino acids: CASSPSSLYNSPLHF. Filled out from reference TRBV28 and TRBJ1-6, the complete variable domain reads DVKVTQSSRYLVKRTGEKVFLECVQDMDHENMFWYRQDPGLGLRLIYFSYDVKMKEKGDIPEGYSVSREKKERFSLILESASTNQTSMYLCASSPSSLYNSPLHFGNGTRLTVT.

This clone was recorded once. The V call is TRBV4-2, the J call TRBJ1-6; 7 nucleotides match TRBD1. The CDR3 consists of 14 residues. Germline V gene lookup returns CDR1 LGHNA and CDR2 YNFKEQ. Trimming cost V 6 bases and J 7 bases; bases outside gene matches: 6. The CDR3 DNA reads as TGTGCCAGCAGTTCGACAGGGTCCAATTCACCCCTCCACTTT. Translating gives CASSSTGSNSPLHF.

The chain carries TRBV14 and TRBJ1-2; TRBD1 might be the D (5 bases). The CDR3 has 15 residues. The germline V gene has CDR1 SGHDN and CDR2 FVKESK. The ends were cut back, 2 bases at V and 3 bases at J, with 13 bases in the middle. This chain's CDR3 is CASSQFRDRDYGYTF. DNA for the CDR3: TGTGCCAGCAGCCAATTTCGAGACAGAGACTATGGCTACACCTTC.